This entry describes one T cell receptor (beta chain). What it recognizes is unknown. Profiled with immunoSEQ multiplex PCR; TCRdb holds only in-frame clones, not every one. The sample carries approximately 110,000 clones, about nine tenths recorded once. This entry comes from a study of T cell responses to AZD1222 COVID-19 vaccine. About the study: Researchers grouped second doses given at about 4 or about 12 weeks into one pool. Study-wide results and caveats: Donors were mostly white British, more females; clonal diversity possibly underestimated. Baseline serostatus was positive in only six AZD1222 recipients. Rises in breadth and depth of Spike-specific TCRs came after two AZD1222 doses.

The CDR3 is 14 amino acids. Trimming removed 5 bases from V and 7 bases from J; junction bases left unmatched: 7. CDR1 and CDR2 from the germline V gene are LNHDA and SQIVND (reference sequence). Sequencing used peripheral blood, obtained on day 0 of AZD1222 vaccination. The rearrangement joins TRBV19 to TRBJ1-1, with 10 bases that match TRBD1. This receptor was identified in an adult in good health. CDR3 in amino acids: CASSRTGGNGEAFF. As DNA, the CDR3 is TGTGCCAGTAGTCGGACAGGGGGTAACGGTGAAGCTTTCTTT.